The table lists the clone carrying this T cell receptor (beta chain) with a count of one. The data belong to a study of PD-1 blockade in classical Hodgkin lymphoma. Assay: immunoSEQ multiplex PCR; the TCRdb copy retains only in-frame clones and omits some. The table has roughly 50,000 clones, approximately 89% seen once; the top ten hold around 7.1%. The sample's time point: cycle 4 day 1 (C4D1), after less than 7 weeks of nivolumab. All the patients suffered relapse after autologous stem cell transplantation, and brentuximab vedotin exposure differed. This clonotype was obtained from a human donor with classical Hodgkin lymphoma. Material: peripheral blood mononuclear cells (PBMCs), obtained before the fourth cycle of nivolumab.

DNA of the CDR3: TGTGCCAGCAGACTGTCCTCTGGGGCCAACGTCCTGACTTTC. This codes for CASRLSSGANVLTF. The chain combines TRBV2 with TRBJ2-6; D gene unclear. V lost 6 bases to trimming and J lost 0 bases, with 6 bases between them. This CDR3 is 14 amino acids long. In germline, CDR1 is SNHLY, CDR2 FYNNEI.